The 27 T cell receptor beta chains below come from one sample, sequenced in a study of human thymus T cells. Produced via immunoSEQ multiplex PCR; TCRdb's table is partial and in-frame only. The sample lists 54,000 or so clones; 94% were seen once. Sequencing was done on a sample of blood. The receptors come from a boy under three years old with a congenital heart defect but otherwise immunologically healthy.

The chain uses TRBV5-1 and TRBJ2-5; TRBD1 aligns across 10 bases. CDR1 and CDR2 from the germline V gene are SGHRS and YFSETQ. Trimming cost V 0 bases and J 1 base; bases outside gene matches: 0. The CDR3 loop spans 15 amino acids. CDR3 region: CASSLGTGGQETQYF. The DNA for the CDR3 is TGCGCCAGCAGCTTGGGGACAGGGGGCCAAGAGACCCAGTACTTC.

This sequence joins TRBV29-1 and TRBJ2-7; the D gene is possibly TRBD1 (6 bases). Germline V gene sequence: CDR1 SQVTM, CDR2 ANQGSEA. The CDR3 is made up of 13 amino acids. The ends were cut back, 6 bases at V and 2 bases at J, with 14 bases in the middle. In nucleotides, the CDR3 is TGCAGCGTGACGACAGGAGGAACCTACGAGCAGTACTTC. It yields the protein CSVTTGGTYEQYF.

Here the CDR3 reads CASSFAGDQPQHF. The CDR3 DNA follows: TGTGCCAGCAGCTTTGCAGGGGATCAGCCCCAGCATTTT. The rearrangement uses TRBV7-9 and TRBJ1-5, with D tentatively TRBD1 (6 bases). The germline V gene encodes CDR1 SEHNR and CDR2 FQNEAQ (reference sequence). The CDR3 length is 13 residues. The V gene lost 3 bases and the J gene lost 5 bases, with 8 bases spanning the gap. Filled out from reference TRBV7-9 and TRBJ1-5, the complete variable domain reads DTGVSQNPRHKITKRGQNVTFRCDPISEHNRLYWYRQTLGQGPEFLTYFQNEAQLEKSRLLSDRFSAERPKGSFSTLEIQRTEQGDSAMYLCASSFAGDQPQHFGDGTRLSIL.

The chain links TRBV5-1 to TRBJ1-1, with 8 bases matching TRBD1. This CDR3 is 16 amino acids long. V dropped 4 bases and J dropped 1; count of bases not matched to a gene: 9. Germline CDR1 reads SGHRS; CDR2 reads YFSETQ. The CDR3 nucleotides read TGCGCCAGCAGCCCCCCCCCAGGGGGCAAGAACACTGAAGCTTTCTTT. Translating gives CASSPPPGGKNTEAFF.

This clone was counted once. The chain has TRBV19 and TRBJ1-5, with a weak D call TRBD1 (6 bases). Trimming removed 2 bases at V and 2 bases at J, with 13 bases between. CDR3 length: 16 residues. Germline V gives CDR1 LNHDA, CDR2 SQIVND (reference sequence). DNA of the CDR3: TGTGCCAGTAGTATACCCGGACAGCCAGGCAATCAGCCCCAGCATTTT. Its translation is CASSIPGQPGNQPQHF.

The rearrangement joins TRBV11-1 to TRBJ2-4; 7 positions match TRBD1. CDR1 is SGHAT, CDR2 FQDESV, per germline (reference sequence). The CDR3 loop spans 15 amino acids. J lost 9 bases, V lost 1 base, and 9 bases had no gene match. The CDR3 sequence is CASSLEGSGGTIQYF. CDR3 sequence (DNA): TGTGCCAGCAGCTTAGAAGGGTCAGGGGGAACCATTCAGTACTTC.

The chain joins TRBV27 to TRBJ2-7; TRBD1 matches 8 bases. V gave up 2 bases and J gave up 3 bases; unmatched junction bases: 3. Germline CDR1 is MNHEY and CDR2 is SMNVEV (reference sequence). The CDR3 is 14 amino acids. This chain's CDR3 is CASSLTGGFYEQYF. The CDR3 region has the DNA TGTGCCAGCAGTTTAACAGGGGGTTTCTACGAGCAGTACTTC.

Only one count was recorded for this clone. The chain employs TRBV5-1 and TRBJ2-5; 8 nucleotides align to TRBD2. Germline CDR1 is SGHRS and CDR2 is YFSETQ. This CDR3 has 16 amino acids. V dropped 4 bases and J dropped 5; count of bases not matched to a gene: 13. The CDR3 DNA sequence: TGCGCCAGCAGCCCCGGTCGCGGGACTAGAGGGGAGACCCAGTACTTC. It translates to CASSPGRGTRGETQYF. The full variable domain, completed using reference TRBV5-1 and TRBJ2-5, is KAGVTQTPRYLIKTRGQQVTLSCSPISGHRSVSWYQQTPGQGLQFLFEYFSETQRNKGNFPGRFSGRQFSNSRSEMNVSTLELGDSALYLCASSPGRGTRGETQYFGPGTRLLVL.

The rearrangement links TRBV5-1 to TRBJ1-1, with 7 bases lining up with TRBD1. Germline CDR1 SGHRS, CDR2 YFSETQ. The CDR3 extends over 15 amino acids. Unmatched junction bases numbered 6, after V lost 4 bases and J lost 0 bases. The CDR3 coding sequence is TGCGCCAGCAGCCCCCGACAGGGAGTGAACACTGAAGCTTTCTTT. Translated: CASSPRQGVNTEAFF. Full variable domain (missing parts from reference TRBV5-1 and TRBJ1-1): KAGVTQTPRYLIKTRGQQVTLSCSPISGHRSVSWYQQTPGQGLQFLFEYFSETQRNKGNFPGRFSGRQFSNSRSEMNVSTLELGDSALYLCASSPRQGVNTEAFFGQGTRLTVV.

The gene calls are TRBV27 and TRBJ1-5; perhaps TRBD1 as D (6 bases). Looked up from germline, CDR1 is MNHEY and CDR2 is SMNVEV (reference sequence). V shed 2 bases and J shed 6 bases, with 17 bases lying between them. The CDR3 is 16 amino acids. The CDR3 DNA is TGTGCCAGCAGTTTAAAACAGGGAATGGTAGGTCAGCCCCAGCATTTT. Encoded protein: CASSLKQGMVGQPQHF.

The chain carries TRBV5-1 and TRBJ1-2, with D hard to call. The CDR3 contains 13 residues. V was clipped by 2 bases and J by 4 bases, with 9 bases between them. Germline-derived CDR1 and CDR2 are SGHRS and YFSETQ. The chain's CDR3 is CASSFGEFYGYTF. As DNA, the CDR3 is TGCGCCAGCAGCTTCGGGGAGTTCTATGGCTACACCTTC.

The V and J genes are TRBV11-2 and TRBJ2-7, with TRBD2 matching 13 bases. The germline gives CDR1 SGHAT, CDR2 FQNNGV. J lost 5 bases, V lost 1 base, and 2 bases had no gene match. The CDR3 runs to 15 residues. For the CDR3, the DNA is TGTGCCAGCAGCTTAGGACTAGCGGGAGGTGACGAGCAGTACTTC. It codes for CASSLGLAGGDEQYF.

V is TRBV5-1 and J is TRBJ2-3; TRBD1 is a possible D gene (5 bases). This CDR3 is built from 11 residues. Trimming took off 4 bases at V and 5 bases at J, with 5 bases between the two ends. CDR1 is SGHRS and CDR2 is YFSETQ in the germline V gene. In DNA, the CDR3 is TGCGCCAGCAGCCAGGGAGATACGCAGTATTTT. Its protein is CASSQGDTQYF.

The rearrangement links TRBV7-8 to TRBJ1-5; 9 bases match TRBD1. V lost 2 bases to trimming and J lost 4 bases; unmatched junction nucleotides: 6. CDR3 length equals 16 residues. Germline lookup yields CDR1 SGHVS and CDR2 FQNEAQ. CDR3 coding DNA: TGTGCCAGCAGCTTAAATGGGGACAGGGAGAATCAGCCCCAGCATTTT. The encoded protein is CASSLNGDRENQPQHF. Complete variable domain (other parts from reference TRBV7-8 and TRBJ1-5): GAGVSQSPRYKVAKRGQDVALRCDPISGHVSLFWYQQALGQGPEFLTYFQNEAQLDKSGLPSDRFFAERPEGSVSTLKIQRTQQEDSAVYLCASSLNGDRENQPQHFGDGTRLSIL.

The count of this clone is one. This chain joins TRBV18 and TRBJ1-2; 9 bases map to TRBD1. Germline CDR1 reads KGHSH; CDR2 reads LQKENI. The CDR3 length is 13 residues. With V trimmed by 5 bases and J by 8 bases, 6 bases remained unmatched. DNA for the CDR3: TGTGCCAGCTCATTCGGGACAGGGAAAGGCTACACCTTC. Translating it yields CASSFGTGKGYTF.

The CDR3 DNA reads TGTGCCAGCAGCTTAGCACAGGGTAACTATGGCTACACCTTC. Protein: CASSLAQGNYGYTF. The chain links TRBV7-2 to TRBJ1-2; maybe TRBD1 (6 bases). The germline gives CDR1 SGHTA, CDR2 FQGNSA. CDR3 size: 14 residues. V lost 0 bases and J 1 base, leaving 6 bases between the germline ends.

J is TRBJ1-5 and V is TRBV5-3; D unclear. TRBV5-3 qualifies as an ORF whose function is uncertain. The CDR3 spans 16 residues. Trimming removed 1 base from V and 0 bases from J, with 11 bases in between. CDR3 loop: CARSLRQSYSNQPQHF. CDR3 bases: TGTGCCAGAAGCTTGCGACAATCCTATAGCAATCAGCCCCAGCATTTT.

The chain joins TRBV28 to TRBJ2-3; perhaps TRBD1 as D (6 bases). The CDR3 is 15 residues long. Looked up from germline, CDR1 is MDHEN and CDR2 is SYDVKM. Between the trimmed V and J ends, which lost 2 bases and 1 base, there was a span of 10 bases. The CDR3 DNA follows: TGTGCCAGCAGTTTAGTCAGGGGTCGCACAGATACGCAGTATTTT. Amino acids: CASSLVRGRTDTQYF. The full variable domain, completed using reference TRBV28 and TRBJ2-3, is DVKVTQSSRYLVKRTGEKVFLECVQDMDHENMFWYRQDPGLGLRLIYFSYDVKMKEKGDIPEGYSVSREKKERFSLILESASTNQTSMYLCASSLVRGRTDTQYFGPGTRLTVL.

The V gene is TRBV28, the J gene TRBJ1-2; 8 nucleotides line up with TRBD1. Trimming took 2 bases from V and 7 from J; bases not matched to a gene: 0. CDR1 and CDR2 (germline): MDHEN, SYDVKM. This CDR3 has 12 amino acids. The CDR3 nucleotides read TGTGCCAGCAGTTTACAGGGGGCTGGCTACACCTTC. This gives the protein CASSLQGAGYTF.

V is TRBV19 and J is TRBJ2-7; 12 bases fit TRBD2. The CDR3 is made up of 15 amino acids. Per germline, CDR1 LNHDA and CDR2 SQIVND (reference sequence). The trim removed 1 base at V and 4 bases at J, leaving 2 bases unmatched. CDR3 bases: TGTGCCAGTAGTATAGGACTAGCGGGAGTTTACGAGCAGTACTTC. Encoded protein: CASSIGLAGVYEQYF.

The V call is TRBV11-2, the J call TRBJ2-7; a weak D match, TRBD1 (7 bases). Germline lookup yields CDR1 SGHAT and CDR2 FQNNGV. Deletions cut 5 bases from V and 7 bases from J, with 21 bases between. This CDR3 comprises 15 residues. The CDR3 coding sequence is TGTGCCAGCAGCCGAAATCAGGGGGGACCTAGAGAGCAGTACTTC. This gives the protein CASSRNQGGPREQYF.

The V call is TRBV29-1, the J call TRBJ2-3, with a weak D call TRBD2 (6 bases). Trimming left V 6 bases short and J 5 bases short, with 12 bases between. The length of the CDR3 is 12 residues. The germline CDR1 and CDR2 sequences are SQVTM and ANQGSEA. The CDR3, as DNA: TGCAGCGTATGGAGGGTGAAAGATACGCAGTATTTT. Its translation is CSVWRVKDTQYF.

The V and J genes are TRBV27 and TRBJ1-1; 10 bases fit TRBD1. Germline CDR1 is MNHEY and CDR2 is SMNVEV (reference sequence). V shed 2 bases, J shed 4 bases, and the junction held 4 bases outside the gene matches. This CDR3 contains 15 residues. CDR3 nucleotides: TGTGCCAGCAGTTTAATGGGACAGGGGTTCACTGAAGCTTTCTTT. It encodes CASSLMGQGFTEAFF.

J is TRBJ2-7 and V is TRBV28, with 9 bases matching TRBD1. Trimming took 6 bases from V and 5 from J; bases not matched to a gene: 11. Germline V gene sequence: CDR1 MDHEN, CDR2 SYDVKM. CDR3 length: 15 amino acids. The CDR3 DNA is TGTGCCAGCAGCTCACTGACAGGGGGTATGGACGAGCAGTACTTC. It is translated as CASSSLTGGMDEQYF.

The chain uses TRBV29-1 and TRBJ2-7, with 7 bases aligning to TRBD1. V shed 5 bases, J shed 5 bases, and the junction held 3 bases outside the gene matches. This CDR3 comprises 11 residues. The V gene's germline CDR1 is SQVTM and CDR2 ANQGSEA. The CDR3 DNA is TGCAGCGTTAAGGGGGCGCACGAGCAGTACTTC. Translating it yields CSVKGAHEQYF.

This clone occurred once. The chain couples TRBV23-1 to TRBJ1-3; no definite D call. TRBV23-1 is an open reading frame whose function is uncertain. The V end was cut by 4 bases, the J end by 0 bases, with 7 bases between. This CDR3 is 14 amino acids long. The CDR3 loop reads CASSRVSSGNTIYF. For the CDR3, the DNA is TGCGCCAGCAGTCGCGTAAGCTCTGGAAACACCATATATTTT.

The chain employs TRBV6-5 and TRBJ1-1; D ambiguous. Trimming took off 2 bases at V and 0 bases at J, with 7 bases between the two ends. This CDR3 region has 14 residues. Germline V gene sequence: CDR1 MNHEY, CDR2 SVGAGI. The CDR3 coding sequence is TGTGCCAGCAGTTACGGACTTCTGAACACTGAAGCTTTCTTT. Its translation is CASSYGLLNTEAFF.